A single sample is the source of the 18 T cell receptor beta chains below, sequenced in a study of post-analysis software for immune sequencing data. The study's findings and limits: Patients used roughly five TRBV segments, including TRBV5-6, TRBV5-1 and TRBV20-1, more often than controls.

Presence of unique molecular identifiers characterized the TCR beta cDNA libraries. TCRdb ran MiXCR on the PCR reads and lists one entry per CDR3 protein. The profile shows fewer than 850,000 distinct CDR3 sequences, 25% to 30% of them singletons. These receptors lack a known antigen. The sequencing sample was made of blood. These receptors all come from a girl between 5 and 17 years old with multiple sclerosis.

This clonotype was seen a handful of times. The CDR3 bases are TGTGCCAGCAGAGTGGCGCGACAAGAGACCCAGTACTTC. Amino acids: CASRVARQETQYF. This chain joins TRBV2 and TRBJ2-5; D is ambiguous. Per germline, CDR1 SNHLY and CDR2 FYNNEI. The CDR3 covers 13 residues. Trimming shortened V by 6 bases and J by 2 bases, and 10 bases separated the two germline ends. Using reference TRBV2 and TRBJ2-5 for the parts outside the CDR3, the full variable domain is EPEVTQTPSHQVTQMGQEVILRCVPISNHLYFYWYRQILGQKVEFLVSFYNNEISEKSEIFDDQFSVERPDGSNFTLKIRSTKLEDSAMYFCASRVARQETQYFGPGTRLLVL.

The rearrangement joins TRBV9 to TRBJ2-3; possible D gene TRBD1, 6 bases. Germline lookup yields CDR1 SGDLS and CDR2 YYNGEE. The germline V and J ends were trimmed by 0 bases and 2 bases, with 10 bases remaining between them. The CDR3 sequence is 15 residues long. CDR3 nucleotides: TGTGCCAGCAGCGTAGCCGGACAGTTCACAGATACGCAGTATTTT. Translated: CASSVAGQFTDTQYF.

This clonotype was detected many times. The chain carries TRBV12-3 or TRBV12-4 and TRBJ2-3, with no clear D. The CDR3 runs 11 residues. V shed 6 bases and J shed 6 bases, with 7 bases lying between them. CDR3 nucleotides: TGTGCCAGCAGCTTGCAGGATACGCAGTATTTT. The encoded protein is CASSLQDTQYF.

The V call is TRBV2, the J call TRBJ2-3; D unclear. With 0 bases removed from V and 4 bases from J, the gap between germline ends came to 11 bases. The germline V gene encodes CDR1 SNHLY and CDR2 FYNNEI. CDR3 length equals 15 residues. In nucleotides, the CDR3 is TGTGCCAGCAGTGAAGCGCTGAGCCTCGCAGATACGCAGTATTTT. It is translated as CASSEALSLADTQYF.

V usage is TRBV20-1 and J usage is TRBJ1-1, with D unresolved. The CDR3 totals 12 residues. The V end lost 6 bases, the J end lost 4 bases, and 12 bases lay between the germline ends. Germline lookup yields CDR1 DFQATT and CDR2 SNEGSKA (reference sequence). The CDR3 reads CSAAPRPTEAFF. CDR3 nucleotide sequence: TGCAGTGCCGCCCCGAGGCCCACTGAAGCTTTCTTT.

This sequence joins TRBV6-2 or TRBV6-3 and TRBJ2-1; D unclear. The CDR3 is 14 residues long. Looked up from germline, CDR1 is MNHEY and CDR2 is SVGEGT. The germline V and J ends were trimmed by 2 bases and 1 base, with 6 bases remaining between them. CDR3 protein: CASSYDGSYNEQFF. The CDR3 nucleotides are TGTGCCAGCAGTTACGATGGGTCCTACAATGAGCAGTTCTTC.

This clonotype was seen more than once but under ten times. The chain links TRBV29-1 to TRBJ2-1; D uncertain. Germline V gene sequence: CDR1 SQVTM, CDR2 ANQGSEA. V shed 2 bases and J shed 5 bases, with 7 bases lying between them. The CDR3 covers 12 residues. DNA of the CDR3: TGCAGCGTTGAACTCAGGAACAATGAGCAGTTCTTC. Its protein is CSVELRNNEQFF.

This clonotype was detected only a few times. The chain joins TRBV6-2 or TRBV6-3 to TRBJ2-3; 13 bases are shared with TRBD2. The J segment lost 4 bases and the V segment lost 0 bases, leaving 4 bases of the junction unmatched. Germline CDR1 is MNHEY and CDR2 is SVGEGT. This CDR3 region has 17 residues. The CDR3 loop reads CASSYSRTSGSADTQYF. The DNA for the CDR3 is TGTGCCAGCAGTTACTCGCGGACTAGCGGGAGCGCAGATACGCAGTATTTT.

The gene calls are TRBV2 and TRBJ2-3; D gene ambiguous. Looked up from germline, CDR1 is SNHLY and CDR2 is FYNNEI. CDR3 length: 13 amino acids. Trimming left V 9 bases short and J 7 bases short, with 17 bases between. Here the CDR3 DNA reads TGTGCCAGTAGTACCCGGTACGCAAATACGCAGTATTTT. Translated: CASSTRYANTQYF.

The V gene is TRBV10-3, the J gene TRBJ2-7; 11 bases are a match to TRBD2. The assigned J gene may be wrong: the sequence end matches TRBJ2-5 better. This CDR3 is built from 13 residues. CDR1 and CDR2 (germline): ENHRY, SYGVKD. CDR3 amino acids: CAIGLAGGETQYF. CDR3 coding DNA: TGTGCCATCGGATTAGCGGGGGGGGAGACCCAGTACTTC.

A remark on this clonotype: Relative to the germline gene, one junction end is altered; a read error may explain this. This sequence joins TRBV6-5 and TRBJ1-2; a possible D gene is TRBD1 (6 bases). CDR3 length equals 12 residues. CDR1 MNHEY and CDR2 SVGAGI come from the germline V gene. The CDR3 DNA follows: TGTGCCGGCAGTTACTCGACAGGCGGCTACACCTTC. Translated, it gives CAGSYSTGGYTF.

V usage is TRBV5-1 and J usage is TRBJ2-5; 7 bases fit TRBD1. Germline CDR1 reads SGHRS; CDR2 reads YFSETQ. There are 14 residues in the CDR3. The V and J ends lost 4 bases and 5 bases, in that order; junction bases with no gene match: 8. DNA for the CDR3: TGCGCCAGCAGCCTCCAGGGGGTTCCGGAGACCCAGTACTTC. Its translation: CASSLQGVPETQYF.

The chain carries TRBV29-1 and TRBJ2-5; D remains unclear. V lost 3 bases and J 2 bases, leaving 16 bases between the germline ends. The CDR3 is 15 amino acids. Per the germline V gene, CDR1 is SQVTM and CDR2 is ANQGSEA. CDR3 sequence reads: CSVDYSTWGQETQYF. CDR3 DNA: TGCAGCGTTGACTATAGCACCTGGGGACAAGAGACCCAGTACTTC.

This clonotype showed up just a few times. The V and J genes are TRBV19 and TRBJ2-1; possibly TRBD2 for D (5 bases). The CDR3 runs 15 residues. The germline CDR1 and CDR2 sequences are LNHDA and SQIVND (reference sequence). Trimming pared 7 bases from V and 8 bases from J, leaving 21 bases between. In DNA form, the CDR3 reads TGTGCCAGTATGGGAGACGGACGAGCAAGGGATGAGCAGTTCTTC. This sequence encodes CASMGDGRARDEQFF. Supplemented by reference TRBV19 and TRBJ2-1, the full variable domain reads DGGITQSPKYLFRKEGQNVTLSCEQNLNHDAMYWYRQDPGQGLRLIYYSQIVNDFQKGDIAEGYSVSREKKESFPLTVTSAQKNPTAFYLCASMGDGRARDEQFFGPGTRLTVL.

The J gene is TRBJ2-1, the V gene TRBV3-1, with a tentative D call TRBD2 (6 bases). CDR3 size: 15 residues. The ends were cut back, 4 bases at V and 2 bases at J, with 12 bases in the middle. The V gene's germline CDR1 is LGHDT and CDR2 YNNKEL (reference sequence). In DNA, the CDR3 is TGTGCCAGCAGCCGCCTCGGGAGCGCCTACAATGAGCAGTTCTTC. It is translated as CASSRLGSAYNEQFF.

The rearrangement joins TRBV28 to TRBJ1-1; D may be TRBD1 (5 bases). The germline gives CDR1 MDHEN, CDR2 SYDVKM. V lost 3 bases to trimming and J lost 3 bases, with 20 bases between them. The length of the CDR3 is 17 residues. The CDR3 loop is CASSFDTGFGKDTEAFF. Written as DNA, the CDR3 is TGTGCCAGCAGTTTTGATACAGGTTTCGGTAAGGACACTGAAGCTTTCTTT.

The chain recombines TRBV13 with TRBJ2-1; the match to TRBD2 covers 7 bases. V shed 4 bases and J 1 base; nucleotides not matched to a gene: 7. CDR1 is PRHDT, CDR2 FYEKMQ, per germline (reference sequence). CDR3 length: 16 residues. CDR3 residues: CASSSERGLSYNEQFF. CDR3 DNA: TGTGCCAGCAGCTCAGAGCGGGGCCTATCCTACAATGAGCAGTTCTTC. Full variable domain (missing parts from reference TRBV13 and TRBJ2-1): AAGVIQSPRHLIKEKRETATLKCYPIPRHDTVYWYQQGPGQDPQFLISFYEKMQSDKGSIPDRFSAQQFSDYHSELNMSSLELGDSALYFCASSSERGLSYNEQFFGPGTRLTVL.

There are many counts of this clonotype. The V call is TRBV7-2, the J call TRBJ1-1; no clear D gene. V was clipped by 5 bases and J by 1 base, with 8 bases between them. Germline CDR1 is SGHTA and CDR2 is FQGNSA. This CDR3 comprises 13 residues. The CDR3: CASSHNRNTEAFF. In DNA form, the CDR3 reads TGTGCCAGCAGCCACAACAGGAACACTGAAGCTTTCTTT.